This T cell receptor beta chain stems from a study of shared clonotypes between healthy human individuals. Study summary: Serving as donors were a couple of women and a few men, whose ages spanned 18 to 49. Study results and limitations: Naive subsets usually exceeded memory subsets in estimated richness.

The sorted-subset replicate PCRs were given about 200 ng DNA, which is 30,000 or so T cell genomes. Data came from immunoSEQ multiplex PCR; TCRdb stores just in-frame clones and leaves some out. The sample yields about 2,500,000 clones, over 85% seen once. As to this clone: As yet, its antigen is unknown.

In germline, CDR1 is SGHRS, CDR2 YFSETQ. The V end lost 4 bases, the J end lost 2 bases, and 16 bases lay between the germline ends. This CDR3 region has 15 residues. The sequenced sample consisted of naive CD4+ T cells sorted from blood. Described subset: CD45RA+ positively selected. The receptor comes from a man aged 18 to 35 in good health. The chain employs TRBV5-1 and TRBJ2-7; tentative D call: TRBD1 (5 bases). The CDR3 nucleotides are TGCGCCAGCAGCCCCGAAGGTCGGACACCCTACGAGCAGTACTTC. It is translated as CASSPEGRTPYEQYF. The full variable domain, completed using reference TRBV5-1 and TRBJ2-7, is KAGVTQTPRYLIKTRGQQVTLSCSPISGHRSVSWYQQTPGQGLQFLFEYFSETQRNKGNFPGRFSGRQFSNSRSEMNVSTLELGDSALYLCASSPEGRTPYEQYFGPGTRLTVT.